The 24 T cell receptor beta chains below all came from one sample that was sequenced in a study of OX40 agonist ivuxolimab in advanced cancers. Sequenced by immunoSEQ multiplex PCR; TCRdb stores in-frame clones only, minus some. Among roughly 56,000 clones, 65% to 85% were seen once, and the ten largest hold more than 1.4%. The sequences come from CD4+ or CD8+ T cells sorted from blood, collected in a trial of the OX40 agonist ivuxolimab. These receptors were collected from an adult with an advanced solid tumor such as melanoma, head and neck, liver or kidney cancer.

This chain links TRBV5-4 with TRBJ2-1; 8 bases are a match to TRBD2. The CDR3 runs 15 residues. Trimming cost V 1 base and J 3 bases; bases outside gene matches: 3. CDR1 and CDR2 from the germline V gene are SGHNT and YYREEE (reference sequence). The CDR3 loop reads CASSLISGIYNEQFF. The CDR3 DNA follows: TGTGCCAGCAGCTTGATTAGCGGGATCTACAATGAGCAGTTCTTC.

The J gene is TRBJ1-6, the V gene TRBV9, with D unclear. CDR1 and CDR2 from the germline V gene are SGDLS and YYNGEE. The CDR3 covers 12 residues. The V and J ends lost 0 bases and 8 bases respectively, with 3 bases between them. CDR3 DNA: TGTGCCAGCAGCGTAGGGGATTCACCCCTCCACTTT. It encodes CASSVGDSPLHF.

The sample holds a few counts of this clone. The rearrangement joins TRBV6-5 to TRBJ2-7; D possibly corresponds to TRBD1 (5 bases). In germline, CDR1 is MNHEY, CDR2 SVGAGI. Trimming pared 0 bases from V and 5 bases from J, leaving 14 bases between. The CDR3 runs 15 residues. As DNA, the CDR3 is TGTGCCAGCAGTTACTCATGGGTCAGGGTACACGAGCAGTACTTC. This translates into CASSYSWVRVHEQYF.

The chain combines TRBV18 with TRBJ1-6, with 7 bases lining up with TRBD1. The CDR3 length is 13 residues. Germline values: CDR1 KGHSH, CDR2 LQKENI. The ends lost 1 base at V and 15 bases at J; junction bases unmatched: 6. CDR3 residues: CASSPQRGQLLHF. CDR3 bases: TGTGCCAGCTCACCACAAAGGGGACAGCTCCTCCACTTT.

This chain connects TRBV2 to TRBJ2-1; TRBD1 matches 9 bases. The CDR3 extends over 15 amino acids. V dropped 5 bases and J dropped 3; count of bases not matched to a gene: 5. CDR1 and CDR2 from the germline V gene are SNHLY and FYNNEI. The CDR3 protein is CASSKKDRGYNEQFF. The CDR3 DNA is TGTGCCAGCAGTAAAAAGGACAGGGGCTACAATGAGCAGTTCTTC.

This chain joins TRBV29-1 and TRBJ2-7, with TRBD1 identical over 9 bases. V lost 5 bases to trimming and J lost 5 bases; unmatched junction nucleotides: 7. The CDR3 has 13 amino acids. CDR1 is SQVTM and CDR2 is ANQGSEA in the germline V gene. CDR3 nucleotide sequence: TGCAGCGTTCCGGGACAGGGTTGGAACGAGCAGTACTTC. Encoded protein: CSVPGQGWNEQYF.

A few counts support this clone. The chain joins TRBV5-4 to TRBJ2-7; tentatively, D is TRBD2 (5 bases). V lost 0 bases to trimming and J lost 2 bases, with 6 bases between them. CDR1 is SGHNT and CDR2 is YYREEE in the germline V gene (reference sequence). The CDR3 consists of 13 residues. The CDR3 sequence: CASSLAGTYEQYF. The CDR3 DNA reads as TGTGCCAGCAGCTTGGCGGGGACCTACGAGCAGTACTTC.

The chain combines TRBV2 with TRBJ1-4; the match to TRBD1 covers 11 bases. The CDR3 length is 14 residues. From germline, CDR1 is SNHLY and CDR2 FYNNEI. With 5 bases clipped from V and 6 bases from J, the junction kept 2 bases outside the gene matches. The CDR3, as DNA: TGTGCCAGCAGTCGGGACAGGGGGGATGAAAAACTGTTTTTT. The encoded protein is CASSRDRGDEKLFF.

V is TRBV18 and J is TRBJ2-2, with 7 bases that match TRBD2. The junction had 1 base not matched to a gene; V was cut back by 3 bases and J by 0 bases. The germline CDR1 and CDR2 sequences are KGHSH and LQKENI. This CDR3 comprises 15 residues. The CDR3 DNA follows: TGTGCCAGCTCACCGGGGAGGGCGAACACCGGGGAGCTGTTTTTT. Translating gives CASSPGRANTGELFF.

The chain recombines TRBV7-2 with TRBJ2-7, with 8 bases matching TRBD1. Germline V gene data show CDR1 as SGHTA and CDR2 as FQGNSA. The CDR3 sequence is 13 residues long. Trimming removed 5 bases from V and 3 bases from J; junction bases left unmatched: 3. As DNA, the CDR3 is TGTGCCAGCAGCCCGGGACAGGACTACGAGCAGTACTTC. Protein product: CASSPGQDYEQYF.

The chain couples TRBV5-6 to TRBJ1-1; no clear D gene. V gave up 1 base and J gave up 3 bases, with 19 bases separating them. The germline CDR1 and CDR2 sequences are SGHDT and YYEEEE. The CDR3 spans 17 residues. The CDR3 spells CASSLYGSTDFDTEAFF. CDR3 coding DNA: TGTGCCAGCAGCTTGTATGGGTCAACTGATTTTGACACTGAAGCTTTCTTT.

The chain carries TRBV7-6 and TRBJ2-6; 7 bases are shared with TRBD1. The CDR3 is made up of 17 amino acids. Germline CDR1 and CDR2: SGHVS and FNYEAQ. J gave up 4 bases and V 5 bases, and 11 bases lay outside the gene matches. CDR3 protein: CASSQRQGLWGANVLTF. In DNA form, the CDR3 reads TGTGCCAGCAGCCAAAGACAGGGCTTGTGGGGGGCCAACGTCCTGACTTTC.

The V gene is TRBV19, the J gene TRBJ1-2, with D possibly being TRBD1 (5 bases). The ends were cut back, 6 bases at V and 4 bases at J, with 12 bases in the middle. Germline loops: CDR1 LNHDA, CDR2 SQIVND (reference sequence). The CDR3 has 13 amino acids. The CDR3 reads CASRLQEAYGYTF. As DNA, the CDR3 is TGTGCCAGTAGATTACAGGAAGCCTATGGCTACACCTTC.

The genes are TRBV2 and TRBJ1-3, with D possibly TRBD1 on 5 matching bases. Germline loops: CDR1 SNHLY, CDR2 FYNNEI. With 1 base removed from V and 1 base from J, the gap between germline ends came to 8 bases. The CDR3 is 15 residues long. DNA of the CDR3: TGTGCCAGCAGTGAAGATTACAGGTCTGGAAACACCATATATTTT. As protein: CASSEDYRSGNTIYF.

The chain links TRBV28 to TRBJ1-2; no firm D call. V was cut by 5 bases and J by 5 bases, with 18 bases left in between. CDR1 and CDR2 from the germline V gene are MDHEN and SYDVKM. CDR3 length equals 15 residues. DNA for the CDR3: TGTGCCAGCAGTGCCTCCCATGCGAATCCTTATGGCTACACCTTC. Its protein product is CASSASHANPYGYTF.

V and J are TRBV29-1 and TRBJ2-7, with 10 bases identical to TRBD2. This CDR3 comprises 15 residues. CDR1 is SQVTM and CDR2 is ANQGSEA in the germline V gene. Trimming removed 2 bases from V and 7 bases from J; junction bases left unmatched: 11. The CDR3: CSVEIGLAGVSEQYF. CDR3 DNA sequence: TGCAGCGTTGAAATCGGCCTAGCGGGAGTAAGTGAGCAGTACTTC.

V is TRBV19 and J is TRBJ2-5; D is uncertain. The CDR3 has 13 amino acids. In germline, CDR1 is LNHDA, CDR2 SQIVND (reference sequence). V lost 5 bases and J 9 bases, leaving 16 bases between the germline ends. The CDR3 DNA reads as TGTGCCAGTAGTTGGTCTACCAAGAAGGCCCAGTACTTC. Amino acid sequence: CASSWSTKKAQYF.

The CDR3: CAWSVRGRGRIDTQYF. The DNA of the CDR3 is TGTGCCTGGAGTGTACGGGGAAGGGGGCGCATAGATACGCAGTATTTT. The chain joins TRBV30 to TRBJ2-3; 7 bases match TRBD1. The CDR3 runs 16 residues. Germline CDR1 and CDR2: GTSNPN and SVGIG (reference sequence). The J segment lost 5 bases and the V segment lost 0 bases, leaving 11 bases of the junction unmatched.

The chain carries TRBV14 and TRBJ2-4; D remains ambiguous. Germline V gives CDR1 SGHDN, CDR2 FVKESK. There are 14 residues in the CDR3. V was cut by 2 bases and J by 8 bases, with 13 bases left in between. In nucleotides, the CDR3 is TGTGCCAGCAGCCAATTCTACAGAGAGGACATTCAGTACTTC. Amino acids: CASSQFYREDIQYF.

The genes are TRBV7-3 and TRBJ1-1; maybe TRBD1 (5 bases). The CDR3 is 15 amino acids. CDR1 is SGHTA and CDR2 is FQGTGA in the germline V gene. V was trimmed by 0 bases and J by 4 bases, leaving 12 bases between them. The CDR3, as DNA: TGTGCCAGCAGCTTAACTTCGGGCGGGGGCACTGAAGCTTTCTTT. Translated, it gives CASSLTSGGGTEAFF.

The chain recombines TRBV15 with TRBJ1-1; D is perhaps TRBD1 (6 bases). The CDR3 is made up of 14 amino acids. Germline V gene lookup returns CDR1 LNHNV and CDR2 YYDKDF (reference sequence). Trimming cost V 2 bases and J 5 bases, with 12 bases left between them. The CDR3 DNA sequence: TGTGCCACCAGCAGAAAAGGAAGGGGGACTGAAGCTTTCTTT. Translating gives CATSRKGRGTEAFF.

The V call is TRBV7-7, the J call TRBJ1-4, with a weak D call TRBD1 (6 bases). The CDR3 extends over 12 amino acids. Trimming shortened V by 11 bases and J by 4 bases, and 11 bases separated the two germline ends. From germline, CDR1 is SSHAT and CDR2 FNYEAQ (reference sequence). The CDR3 DNA is TGTGCCGCACAGGGCCTTAATGAAAAACTGTTTTTT. Amino acids: CAAQGLNEKLFF.

The CDR3 nucleotides read TGTGCCACCAGCAGAGATGTTGCAGGGGGCTACGAGCAGTACTTC. Translated: CATSRDVAGGYEQYF. This chain connects TRBV15 to TRBJ2-7; 7 nucleotides line up with TRBD1. The V segment lost 0 bases and the J segment 3 bases; nucleotides outside the gene matches: 5. Germline-derived CDR1 and CDR2 are LNHNV and YYDKDF (reference sequence). The CDR3 is 15 residues long.

This rearrangement joins TRBV2 to TRBJ2-7, with TRBD1 identical over 7 bases. V lost 6 bases, J lost 3 bases, and 5 bases stayed unmatched. CDR3 length equals 13 residues. Germline lookup yields CDR1 SNHLY and CDR2 FYNNEI. The CDR3 bases are TGTGCCAGCAGCCGGGACAGAAACTACGAGCAGTACTTC. This codes for CASSRDRNYEQYF.